The 16 T cell receptor beta chains below come from one sample, sequenced in a study of cytomegalovirus exposure and HLA in healthy donors. Generated by immunoSEQ multiplex PCR, the TCRdb table keeps only in-frame clones and is missing some. In the table there are 110,000 or so clones, over 75% of which are singletons. The sequenced material came from PBMCs. Receptors originate from a woman under 30 in good health and CMV-seronegative.

V and J are TRBV19 and TRBJ2-7; TRBD1 is a possible D gene (6 bases). Germline V gene sequence: CDR1 LNHDA, CDR2 SQIVND (reference sequence). The V and J ends lost 5 bases and 2 bases respectively, with 16 bases between them. This CDR3 spans 15 amino acids. This CDR3 is CASSFSDSSPYEQYF. The CDR3 coding sequence is TGTGCCAGTAGTTTTTCGGACAGCTCTCCCTACGAGCAGTACTTC.

The chain combines TRBV30 with TRBJ1-3; 8 positions match TRBD1. V was clipped by 6 bases and J by 1 base; unmatched bases: 5. CDR3 length: 14 amino acids. The germline gives CDR1 GTSNPN, CDR2 SVGIG (reference sequence). The CDR3 loop is CACDRGVSGNTIYF. CDR3 bases: TGTGCCTGTGACAGGGGAGTTTCTGGAAACACCATATATTTT. The full variable domain, rest sourced from reference TRBV30 and TRBJ1-3, is SQTIHQWPATLVQPVGSPLSLECTVEGTSNPNLYWYRQAAGRGLQLLFYSVGIGQISSEVPQNLSASRPQDRQFILSSKKLLLSDSGFYLCACDRGVSGNTIYFGEGSWLTVV.

The chain employs TRBV27 and TRBJ2-1; TRBD2 matches 9 bases. Germline V gene sequence: CDR1 MNHEY, CDR2 SMNVEV (reference sequence). J lost 3 bases, V lost 2 bases, and 5 bases had no gene match. The CDR3 runs 16 residues. Here the CDR3 DNA reads TGTGCCAGCAGTTTAGTTCGGCGGGGGGGCTACAATGAGCAGTTCTTC. Translating gives CASSLVRRGGYNEQFF.

The chain combines TRBV6-1 with TRBJ1-5; D is unclear. V dropped 4 bases and J dropped 6 bases, with 13 bases sitting between them. The length of the CDR3 is 14 residues. Per germline, CDR1 MNHNS and CDR2 SASEGT. This CDR3 reads CASSAGWAFQPQHF. CDR3 in DNA: TGTGCCAGCAGTGCAGGCTGGGCCTTTCAGCCCCAGCATTTT.

The V call is TRBV29-1, the J call TRBJ1-4; no clear D. Germline CDR1 is SQVTM and CDR2 is ANQGSEA. The CDR3 has 11 amino acids. The V gene lost 1 base and the J gene lost 7 bases, with 4 bases spanning the gap. The CDR3 spells CSVEVREKLFF. CDR3 DNA: TGCAGCGTTGAAGTGCGTGAAAAACTGTTTTTT.

The chain combines TRBV29-1 with TRBJ2-1; the D gene is possibly TRBD1 (5 bases). Germline V gene lookup returns CDR1 SQVTM and CDR2 ANQGSEA. The V end was cut by 3 bases, the J end by 2 bases, with 14 bases between. CDR3 length: 15 residues. The CDR3 region is CSVEIGARTYNEQFF. The DNA of the CDR3 is TGCAGCGTTGAGATAGGGGCGCGTACCTACAATGAGCAGTTCTTC.

The rearrangement uses TRBV5-6 and TRBJ1-1; TRBD1 might be the D (5 bases). Germline lookup yields CDR1 SGHDT and CDR2 YYEEEE. This CDR3 has 15 residues. V dropped 4 bases and J dropped 1 base, with 14 bases sitting between them. CDR3 in DNA: TGTGCCAGCAGCCCCCAGGGAGGGTGGAACACTGAAGCTTTCTTT. Translated: CASSPQGGWNTEAFF.

The chain recombines TRBV27 with TRBJ1-2, with D perhaps matching TRBD1 (5 bases). Trimming cost V 1 base and J 2 bases, with 11 bases left between them. This CDR3 region has 15 residues. Per the germline V gene, CDR1 is MNHEY and CDR2 is SMNVEV (reference sequence). The CDR3 here is CASSLLGEENYGYTF. DNA of the CDR3: TGTGCCAGCAGTTTATTAGGGGAGGAAAACTATGGCTACACCTTC.

V gene TRBV6-1 combines with J gene TRBJ2-6; the match to TRBD1 covers 9 bases. The CDR3 sequence is 16 residues long. Looked up from germline, CDR1 is MNHNS and CDR2 is SASEGT. V was clipped by 3 bases and J by 4 bases; unmatched bases: 4. The CDR3 protein is CASSDWTGDGANVLTF. In nucleotides, the CDR3 is TGTGCCAGCAGTGACTGGACAGGGGACGGGGCCAACGTCCTGACTTTC.

The V and J genes are TRBV7-7 and TRBJ2-2; TRBD2 might be the D (5 bases). CDR1 is SSHAT and CDR2 is FNYEAQ in the germline V gene (reference sequence). The CDR3 sequence is 14 residues long. The V end was cut by 1 base, the J end by 4 bases, with 7 bases between. CDR3 region: CASSLDGLTGELFF. The CDR3 DNA reads TGTGCCAGCAGCTTAGATGGACTCACCGGGGAGCTGTTTTTT.

The genes are TRBV19 and TRBJ2-5, with 8 bases that match TRBD2. J lost 5 bases, V lost 3 bases, and 5 bases had no gene match. Per germline, CDR1 LNHDA and CDR2 SQIVND (reference sequence). CDR3 size: 14 residues. The DNA for the CDR3 is TGTGCCAGTAGTATTCCGGGGGGGCTTGAGACCCAGTACTTC. It specifies CASSIPGGLETQYF.

Here the CDR3 reads CASTLGREPYNEQFF. The CDR3 DNA follows: TGTGCCAGCACCCTGGGGAGGGAACCCTACAATGAGCAGTTCTTC. V is TRBV2 and J is TRBJ2-1, with TRBD2 matching 7 bases. Per the germline V gene, CDR1 is SNHLY and CDR2 is FYNNEI. After removal of 7 bases from V and 2 bases from J, the junction contained 8 bases not matched to a gene. The CDR3 consists of 15 residues. Filled out from reference TRBV2 and TRBJ2-1, the complete variable domain reads EPEVTQTPSHQVTQMGQEVILRCVPISNHLYFYWYRQILGQKVEFLVSFYNNEISEKSEIFDDQFSVERPDGSNFTLKIRSTKLEDSAMYFCASTLGREPYNEQFFGPGTRLTVL.

The chain employs TRBV6-4 and TRBJ2-1; 8 nucleotides align to TRBD2. This CDR3 is 15 amino acids long. The ends lost 4 bases at V and 4 bases at J; junction bases unmatched: 6. CDR1 and CDR2 from the germline V gene are MRHNA and SNTAGT. CDR3 in amino acids: CASSVERGPYNEQFF. As DNA, the CDR3 is TGTGCCAGCAGTGTGGAGCGGGGGCCTTACAATGAGCAGTTCTTC.

This clone has only a few counts. The chain combines TRBV30 with TRBJ1-1; TRBD1 aligns across 10 bases. The germline gives CDR1 GTSNPN, CDR2 SVGIG (reference sequence). There are 14 residues in the CDR3. The ends lost 2 bases at V and 4 bases at J; junction bases unmatched: 4. The CDR3 coding sequence is TGTGCCTGGAGTCCGGGACAGGGGACCACTGAAGCTTTCTTT. Translated: CAWSPGQGTTEAFF.

J is TRBJ2-2 and V is TRBV2; the D gene is possibly TRBD1 (6 bases). The CDR3 has 13 amino acids. Trimming shortened V by 8 bases and J by 7 bases, and 14 bases separated the two germline ends. Germline CDR1 reads SNHLY; CDR2 reads FYNNEI. The CDR3 here is CASGEQGFGELFF. The DNA of the CDR3 is TGTGCCAGCGGAGAACAGGGATTCGGGGAGCTGTTTTTT.

The V call is TRBV9, the J call TRBJ2-6; D is perhaps TRBD2 (6 bases). Trimming shortened V by 4 bases and J by 0 bases, and 17 bases separated the two germline ends. This CDR3 spans 18 amino acids. The germline gives CDR1 SGDLS, CDR2 YYNGEE. The CDR3 spells CASSSPGGVLSGANVLTF. DNA for the CDR3: TGTGCCAGCAGCTCACCCGGGGGAGTCCTCTCTGGGGCCAACGTCCTGACTTTC.